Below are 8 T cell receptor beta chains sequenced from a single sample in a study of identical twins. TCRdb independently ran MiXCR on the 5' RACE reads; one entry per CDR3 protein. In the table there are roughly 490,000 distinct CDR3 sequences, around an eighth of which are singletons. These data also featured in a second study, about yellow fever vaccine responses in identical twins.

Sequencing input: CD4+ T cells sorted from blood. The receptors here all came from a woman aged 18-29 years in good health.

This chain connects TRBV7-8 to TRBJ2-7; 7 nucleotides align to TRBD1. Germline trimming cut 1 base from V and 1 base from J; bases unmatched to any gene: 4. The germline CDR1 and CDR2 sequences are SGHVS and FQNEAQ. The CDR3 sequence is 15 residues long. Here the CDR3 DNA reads TGTGCCAGCAGCTTAGGAAAGACAGGGTCCTACGAGCAGTACTTC. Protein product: CASSLGKTGSYEQYF.

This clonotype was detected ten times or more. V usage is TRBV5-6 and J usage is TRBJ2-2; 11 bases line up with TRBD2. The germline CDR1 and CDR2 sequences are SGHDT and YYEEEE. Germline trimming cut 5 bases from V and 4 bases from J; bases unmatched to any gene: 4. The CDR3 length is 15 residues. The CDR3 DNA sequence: TGTGCCAGCAGAATCGGACTAGCGGGCACCGGGGAGCTGTTTTTT. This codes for CASRIGLAGTGELFF.

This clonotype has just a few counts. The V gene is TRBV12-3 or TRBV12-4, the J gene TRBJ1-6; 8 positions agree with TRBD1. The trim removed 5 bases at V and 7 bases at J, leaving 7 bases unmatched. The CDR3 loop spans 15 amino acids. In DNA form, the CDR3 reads TGTGCCAGCAGTCCTAGACAGGGGTACAATTCACCCCTCCACTTT. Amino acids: CASSPRQGYNSPLHF.

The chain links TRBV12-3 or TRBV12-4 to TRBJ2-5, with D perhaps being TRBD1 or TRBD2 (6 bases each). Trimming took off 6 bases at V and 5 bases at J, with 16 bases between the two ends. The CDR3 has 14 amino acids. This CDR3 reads CASSHKQGGETQYF. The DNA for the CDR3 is TGTGCCAGCAGCCATAAACAGGGAGGTGAGACCCAGTACTTC.

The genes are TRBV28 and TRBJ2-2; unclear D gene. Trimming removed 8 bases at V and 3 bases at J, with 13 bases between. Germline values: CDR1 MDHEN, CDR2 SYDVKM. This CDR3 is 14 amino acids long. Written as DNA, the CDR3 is TGTGCCAGCCAACGCCGCAGAGACACCGGGGAGCTGTTTTTT. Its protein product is CASQRRRDTGELFF.

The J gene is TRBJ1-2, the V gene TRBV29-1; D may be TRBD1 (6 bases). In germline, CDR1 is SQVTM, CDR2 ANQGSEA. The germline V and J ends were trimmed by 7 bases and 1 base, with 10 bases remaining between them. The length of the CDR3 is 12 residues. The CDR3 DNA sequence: TGCAGCGCGGACAGTCATAACTATGGCTACACCTTC. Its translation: CSADSHNYGYTF.

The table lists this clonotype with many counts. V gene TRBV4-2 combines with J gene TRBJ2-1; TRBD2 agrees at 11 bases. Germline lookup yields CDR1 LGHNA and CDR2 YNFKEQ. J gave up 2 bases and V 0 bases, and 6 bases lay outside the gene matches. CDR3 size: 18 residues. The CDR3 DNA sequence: TGTGCCAGCAGCCAAGAATCGCTACTAGCGGGGGCCTACAATGAGCAGTTCTTC. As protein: CASSQESLLAGAYNEQFF.

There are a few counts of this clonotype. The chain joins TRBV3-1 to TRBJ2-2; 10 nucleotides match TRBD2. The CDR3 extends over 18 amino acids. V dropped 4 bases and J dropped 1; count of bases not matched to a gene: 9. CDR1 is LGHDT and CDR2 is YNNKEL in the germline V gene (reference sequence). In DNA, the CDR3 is TGTGCCAGCAGCCCAAAAAGAGCGGGAGGGTTGAACACCGGGGAGCTGTTTTTT. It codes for CASSPKRAGGLNTGELFF.